This T cell receptor beta chain comes out of a study of CD8 T cells in ankylosing spondylitis. Whole-study findings and limits: Disease-linked clones were found to be CD8+ and relatively rare in peripheral blood. What seemed typical of ankylosing spondylitis blood was a TCR beta motif built from about 8 highly homologous variants.

This clonotype turned up a few times. Its antigen is not identified. Molecular-barcoded quantitative 5'-RACE produced these TCR beta libraries. In TCRdb, the 5' RACE reads were re-called with MiXCR into one record per CDR3 protein. The sample consists of 200,000 to 250,000 distinct CDR3 sequences, around 10% of them appearing once. Material for sequencing was blood, either unsorted or a sorted T cell fraction (not recorded which). The TCR sequence derives from a male donor with ankylosing spondylitis or in good health (not recorded which).

DNA of the CDR3: TGTGCCAGCAGCGCCAATGCTGGGGCCAACGTCCTGACTTTC. It codes for CASSANAGANVLTF. V usage is TRBV7-2 and J usage is TRBJ2-6; D gene ambiguous. V was shortened by 5 bases and J by 2 bases, with 7 bases between the two germline ends. The CDR3 sequence is 14 residues long. In germline, CDR1 is SGHTA, CDR2 FQGNSA.